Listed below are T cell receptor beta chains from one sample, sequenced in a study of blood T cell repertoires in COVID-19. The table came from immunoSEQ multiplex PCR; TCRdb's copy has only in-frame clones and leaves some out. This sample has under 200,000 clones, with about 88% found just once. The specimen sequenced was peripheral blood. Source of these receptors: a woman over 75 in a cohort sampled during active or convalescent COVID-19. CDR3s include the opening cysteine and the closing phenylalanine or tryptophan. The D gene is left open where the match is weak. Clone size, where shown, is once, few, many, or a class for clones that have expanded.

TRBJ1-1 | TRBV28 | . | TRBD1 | TGTGCCAGCAGTTTCGGGTCGGGACAGTTGAACACTGAAGCTTTCTTT | CASSFGSGQLNTEAFF
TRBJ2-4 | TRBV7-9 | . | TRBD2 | TGTGCCAGCAGCTTAGCCTCAGCAGGGAGGGACATTCAGTACTTC | CASSLASAGRDIQYF
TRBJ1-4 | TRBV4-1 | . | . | TGCGCCAGCAGCCTGACACTTGCAACTAATGAAAAACTGTTTTTT | CASSLTLATNEKLFF
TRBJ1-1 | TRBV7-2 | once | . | TGTGCCAGCAGCTTAGCCGGGGGACGGATGAACACTGAAGCTTTCTTT | CASSLAGGRMNTEAFF
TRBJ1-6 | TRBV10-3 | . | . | TGTGCCATCAGTGAAGGGGAAGCCTCACCCCTCCACTTT | CAISEGEASPLHF
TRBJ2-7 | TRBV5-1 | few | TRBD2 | TGCGCCAGCAGCTTGACTAGCGGGATTTACGAGCAGTACTTC | CASSLTSGIYEQYF
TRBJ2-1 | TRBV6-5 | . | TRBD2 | TGTGCCAGCAGTTATCAGCCGGGACTACAGGCGGATGAGCAGTTCTTC | CASSYQPGLQADEQFF
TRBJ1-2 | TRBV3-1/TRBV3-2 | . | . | TGTGCCAGCAGCCTATCCTTTGCGGCGGGAAGCTATGGCTACACCTTC | CASSLSFAAGSYGYTF
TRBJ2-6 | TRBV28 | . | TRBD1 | TGTGCCAGCAGTCGGACAGGCTCTGGGGCCAACGTCCTGACTTTC | CASSRTGSGANVLTF
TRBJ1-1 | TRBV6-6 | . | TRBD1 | TGTGCCAGCAGTGGAAGGACAGGGCGGGGGTACACTGAAGCTTTCTTT | CASSGRTGRGYTEAFF